This T cell receptor beta chain was sequenced in a study of blood T cell repertoires in COVID-19. Profiled with immunoSEQ multiplex PCR; TCRdb holds only in-frame clones, not every one. This table holds hundreds of thousands of clones, 80% to 90% found once. Looked up from germline, CDR1 is LNHDA and CDR2 is SQIVND (reference sequence). This CDR3 contains 12 residues. Trimming stripped 7 bases from V and 8 bases from J, with 14 bases between. The sample consisted of peripheral blood. The rearrangement joins TRBV19 to TRBJ1-2; weak D call: TRBD1 (6 bases). The receptor was derived from a woman under 30 with acute or convalescent COVID-19. CDR3 in DNA: TGTGCCAGTACAACAGGGCTCGAGGGCTACACCTTC. Amino acid sequence: CASTTGLEGYTF.